This TCR beta chain was sequenced during a study of blood T cell repertoires in COVID-19. Looking at the study overall: PBMCs, B-cell-depleted T cells, or T cells provided the cDNA or gDNA that made up the material.

Germline V gives CDR1 MNHEY, CDR2 SVGAGI. V was pared by 5 bases and J by 4 bases, with 13 bases between. The CDR3 extends over 14 amino acids. Original processing notes: Amplified reference gene primers provided the basis for estimating nucleated cell counts. Generated by immunoSEQ multiplex PCR, the TCRdb table keeps only in-frame clones and is missing some. The V and J calls and clone size come from that table; D and trimming were worked out from the DNA. The data contain more than 45,000 clones, approximately 86% of them singletons. Material: peripheral blood. This sequence joins TRBV6-5 and TRBJ2-3; D not resolved. The origin of this receptor is a woman of 80 years or more with acute or convalescent COVID-19. As DNA, the CDR3 is TGTGCCAGCAGTCCCGGCCTCGCGGCAGATACGCAGTATTTT. Encoded protein: CASSPGLAADTQYF.